Listed below are T cell receptor beta chains from one sample, sequenced in a study of cytomegalovirus exposure and HLA in healthy donors. This table comes from immunoSEQ multiplex PCR, and its TCRdb copy is limited to in-frame clones, with some not included. The sample shows some 120,000 clones, approximately 78% of them seen only once. The sequencing sample was made of PBMCs. Receptors originate from a middle-aged woman in good health and CMV-seropositive. The CDR3 runs from the conserved cysteine through the conserved F or W. Some rows mark clone size as missing; the rest say once, few, many or name a class of expanded clone.

J,size,V,CDR3
TRBJ1-2,-,TRBV2,CASSEATSYYGYTF
TRBJ1-1,once,TRBV5-4,CASSLVQGSTEAFF
TRBJ1-5,-,TRBV2,CASNGNSNQPQHF
TRBJ2-3,-,TRBV6-1,CASTRQGTSTDTQYF
TRBJ2-7,-,TRBV18,CASSPLIPGSSYEQYF
TRBJ2-7,once,TRBV4-3,CASSQEIYPGQGSSSYEQYF
TRBJ1-6,-,TRBV7-2,CASKGPSSYNSPLHF
TRBJ2-7,-,TRBV7-2,CASSSGTSYEQYF
TRBJ1-1,-,TRBV25-1,CASTKNTEAFF
TRBJ1-2,-,TRBV6-5,CASSYLGWGYTF
TRBJ1-2,-,TRBV2,CASRGDRGDYGYTF
TRBJ2-7,-,TRBV7-6,CASSLKATGVSNEQYF
TRBJ1-1,-,TRBV11-2,CASSFGHIFEAFF
TRBJ1-1,-,TRBV5-8,CASNGQGAGNTEAFF
TRBJ2-3,-,TRBV5-4,CASSLARGTGGRPDTQYF
TRBJ1-2,-,TRBV6-6,CASSALRTVYGYTF
TRBJ2-2,-,TRBV13,CASSHSGTSGNSGELFF
TRBJ2-6,-,TRBV5-4,CASTPGGPFGSANVLTF
TRBJ1-1,-,TRBV29-1,CSVGTGITEAFF
TRBJ2-5,once,TRBV27,CASSSDYEETQYF
TRBJ1-6,-,TRBV20-1,CSARGGLLHF
TRBJ2-5,few,TRBV4-1,CASSQWPGGGDKEETQYF
TRBJ1-2,-,TRBV19,CASATGSYDYGYTF
TRBJ2-1,once,TRBV29-1,CSVEEPREQFF
TRBJ1-3,many,TRBV4-3,CASSQARHVSGNTIYF
TRBJ1-1,-,TRBV12-5,CASGLGQVNTEAFF
TRBJ2-1,-,TRBV7-2,CASSLSVNEQFF
TRBJ2-3,-,TRBV2,CASTGETDTQYF